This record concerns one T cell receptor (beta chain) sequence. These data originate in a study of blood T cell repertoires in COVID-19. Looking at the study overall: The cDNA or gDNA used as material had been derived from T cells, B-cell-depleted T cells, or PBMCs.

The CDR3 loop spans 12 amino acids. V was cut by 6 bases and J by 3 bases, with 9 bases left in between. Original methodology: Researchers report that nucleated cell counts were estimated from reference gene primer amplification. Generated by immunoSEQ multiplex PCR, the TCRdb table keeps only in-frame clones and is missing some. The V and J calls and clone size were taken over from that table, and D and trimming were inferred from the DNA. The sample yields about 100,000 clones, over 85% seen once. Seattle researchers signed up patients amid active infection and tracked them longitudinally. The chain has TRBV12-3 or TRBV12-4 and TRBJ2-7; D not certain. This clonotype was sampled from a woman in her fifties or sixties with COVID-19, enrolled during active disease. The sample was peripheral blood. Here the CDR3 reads CASSYLVYEQYF. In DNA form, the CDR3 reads TGTGCCAGCAGCTATCTAGTCTACGAGCAGTACTTC.